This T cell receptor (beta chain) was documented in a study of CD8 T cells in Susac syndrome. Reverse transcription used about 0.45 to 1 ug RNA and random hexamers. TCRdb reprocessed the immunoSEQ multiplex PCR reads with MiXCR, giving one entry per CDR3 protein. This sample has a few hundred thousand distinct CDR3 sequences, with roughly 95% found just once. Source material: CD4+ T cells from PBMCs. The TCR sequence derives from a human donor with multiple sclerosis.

CDR3 amino acids: CASSPTGNNEKLFF. CDR3 nucleotide sequence: TGTGCCAGCAGCCCGACAGGGAATAATGAAAAACTGTTTTTT. The chain uses TRBV3-1 and TRBJ1-4; TRBD1 aligns across 7 bases. V lost 4 bases, J lost 4 bases, and 3 bases stayed unmatched. CDR1 and CDR2 from the germline V gene are LGHDT and YNNKEL (reference sequence). The CDR3 sequence is 14 residues long.